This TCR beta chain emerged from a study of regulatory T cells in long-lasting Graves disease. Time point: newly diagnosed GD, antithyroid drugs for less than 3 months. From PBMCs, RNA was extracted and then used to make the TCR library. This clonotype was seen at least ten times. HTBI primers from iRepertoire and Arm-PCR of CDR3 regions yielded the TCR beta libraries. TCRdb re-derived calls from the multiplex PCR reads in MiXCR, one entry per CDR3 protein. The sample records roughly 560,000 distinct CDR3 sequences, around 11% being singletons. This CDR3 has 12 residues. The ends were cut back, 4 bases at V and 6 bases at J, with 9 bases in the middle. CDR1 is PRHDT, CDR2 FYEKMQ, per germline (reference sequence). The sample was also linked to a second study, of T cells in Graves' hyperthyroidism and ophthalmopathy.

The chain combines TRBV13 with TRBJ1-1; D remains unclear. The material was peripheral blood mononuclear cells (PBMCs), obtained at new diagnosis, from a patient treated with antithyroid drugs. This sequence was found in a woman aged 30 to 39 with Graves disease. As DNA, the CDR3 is TGTGCCAGCAGCTCTCGAGGGTCTGAAGCTTTCTTT. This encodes CASSSRGSEAFF.